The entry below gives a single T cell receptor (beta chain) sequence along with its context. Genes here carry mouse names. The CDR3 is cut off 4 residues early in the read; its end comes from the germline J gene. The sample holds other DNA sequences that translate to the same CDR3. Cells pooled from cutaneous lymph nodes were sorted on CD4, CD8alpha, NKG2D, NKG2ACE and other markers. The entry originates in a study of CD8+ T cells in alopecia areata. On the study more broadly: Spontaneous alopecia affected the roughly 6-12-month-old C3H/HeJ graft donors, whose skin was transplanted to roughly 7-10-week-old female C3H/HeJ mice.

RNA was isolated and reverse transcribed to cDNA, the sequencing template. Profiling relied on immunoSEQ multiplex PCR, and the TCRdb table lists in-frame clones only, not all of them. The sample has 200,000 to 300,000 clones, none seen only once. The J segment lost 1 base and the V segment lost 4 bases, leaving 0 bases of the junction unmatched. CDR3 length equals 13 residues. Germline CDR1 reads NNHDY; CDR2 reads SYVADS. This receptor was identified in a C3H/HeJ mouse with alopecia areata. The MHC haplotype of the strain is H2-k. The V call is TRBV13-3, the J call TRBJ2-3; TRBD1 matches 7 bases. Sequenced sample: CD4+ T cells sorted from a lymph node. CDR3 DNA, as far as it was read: TGTGCCAGCAGTACAGGGGGTGCAGAA. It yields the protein CASSTGGAE. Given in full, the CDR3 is CASSTGGAETLYF.